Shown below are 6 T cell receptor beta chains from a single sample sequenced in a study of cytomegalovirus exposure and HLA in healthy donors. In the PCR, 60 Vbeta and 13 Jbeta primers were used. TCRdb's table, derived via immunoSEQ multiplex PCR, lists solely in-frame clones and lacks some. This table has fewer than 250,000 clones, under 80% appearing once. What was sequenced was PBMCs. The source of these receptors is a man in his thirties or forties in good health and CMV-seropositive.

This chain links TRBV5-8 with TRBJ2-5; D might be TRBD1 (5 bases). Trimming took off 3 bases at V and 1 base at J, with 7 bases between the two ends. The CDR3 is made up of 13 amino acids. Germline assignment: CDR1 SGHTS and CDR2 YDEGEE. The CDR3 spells CASSSRVQETQYF. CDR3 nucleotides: TGTGCCAGCAGCTCCAGGGTCCAAGAGACCCAGTACTTC.

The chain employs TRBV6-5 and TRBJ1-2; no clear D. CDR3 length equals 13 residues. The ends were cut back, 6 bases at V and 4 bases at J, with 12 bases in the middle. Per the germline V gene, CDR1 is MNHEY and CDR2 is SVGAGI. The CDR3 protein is CASSLTESYGYTF. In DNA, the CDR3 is TGTGCCAGCAGCCTCACAGAAAGCTATGGCTACACCTTC.

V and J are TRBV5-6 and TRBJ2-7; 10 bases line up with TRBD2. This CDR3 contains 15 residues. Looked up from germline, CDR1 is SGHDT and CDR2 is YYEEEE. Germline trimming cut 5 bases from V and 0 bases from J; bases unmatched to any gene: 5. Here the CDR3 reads CASRPSGGFSYEQYF. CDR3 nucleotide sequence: TGTGCCAGCAGACCTAGCGGGGGATTCTCCTACGAGCAGTACTTC.

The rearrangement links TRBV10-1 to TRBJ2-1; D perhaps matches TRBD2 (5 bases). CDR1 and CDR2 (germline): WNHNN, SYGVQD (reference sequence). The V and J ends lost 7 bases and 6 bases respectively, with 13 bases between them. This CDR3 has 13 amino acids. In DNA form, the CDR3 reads TGCGCCAGCACCATACTAGACTTCAATGAGCAGTTCTTC. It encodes CASTILDFNEQFF.

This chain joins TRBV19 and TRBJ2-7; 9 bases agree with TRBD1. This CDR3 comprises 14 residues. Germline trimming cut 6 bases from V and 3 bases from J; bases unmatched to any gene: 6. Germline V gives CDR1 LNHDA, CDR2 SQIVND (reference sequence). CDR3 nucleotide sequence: TGTGCCAGTAGCCCCCGGGACAGGGACTACGAGCAGTACTTC. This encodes CASSPRDRDYEQYF.

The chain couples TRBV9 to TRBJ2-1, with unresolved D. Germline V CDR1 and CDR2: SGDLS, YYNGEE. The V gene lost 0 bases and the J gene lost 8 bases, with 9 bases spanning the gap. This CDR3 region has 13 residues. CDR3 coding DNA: TGTGCCAGCAGCGTAGGGCTTAAAGATGAGCAGTTCTTC. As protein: CASSVGLKDEQFF. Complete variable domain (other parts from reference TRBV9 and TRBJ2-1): DSGVTQTPKHLITATGQRVTLRCSPRSGDLSVYWYQQSLDQGLQFLIQYYNGEERAKGNILERFSAQQFPDLHSELNLSSLELGDSALYFCASSVGLKDEQFFGPGTRLTVL.